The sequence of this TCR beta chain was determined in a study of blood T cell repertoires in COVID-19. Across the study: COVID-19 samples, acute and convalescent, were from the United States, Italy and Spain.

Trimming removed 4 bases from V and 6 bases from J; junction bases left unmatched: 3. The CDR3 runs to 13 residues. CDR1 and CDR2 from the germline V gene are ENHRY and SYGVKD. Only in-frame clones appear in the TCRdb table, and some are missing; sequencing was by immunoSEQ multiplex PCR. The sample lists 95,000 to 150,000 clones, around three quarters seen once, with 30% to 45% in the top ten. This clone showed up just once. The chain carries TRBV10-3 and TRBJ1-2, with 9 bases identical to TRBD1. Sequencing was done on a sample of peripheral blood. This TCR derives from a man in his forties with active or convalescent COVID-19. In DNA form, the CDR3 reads TGTGCCATCAGTGGGGACAGGGTACATGGCTACACCTTC. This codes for CAISGDRVHGYTF.